One T cell receptor (beta chain) is described in this entry. This sample is drawn from a study of T cell changes during pregnancy in multiple sclerosis. The protocol was immunoSEQ multiplex PCR, while the TCRdb copy is restricted to in-frame clones and leaves out a portion. The table lists 25,000 to 35,000 clones, about 89% of them singletons. Specimen: CD8+ T cells from peripheral blood mononuclear cells, collected in the second trimester of pregnancy. The sequence came from a female donor with multiple sclerosis, enrolled in a pregnancy study.

The CDR3 here is CASSQVLLRNTIYF. In DNA, the CDR3 is TGCGCCAGCAGCCAAGTCCTACTCAGAAACACCATATATTTT. V and J are TRBV4-1 and TRBJ1-3, with D uncertain. The CDR3 runs to 14 residues. The germline V gene encodes CDR1 MGHRA and CDR2 YSYEKL. The ends were cut back, 1 base at V and 5 bases at J, with 9 bases in the middle.